This T cell receptor (beta chain) derives from a study of cytomegalovirus exposure and HLA in healthy donors. Findings and caveats of the study: There were about 160 TCR beta chains listed as cytomegalovirus-associated. Presence/absence analyses assumed roughly uniform sequencing depth across donors. HLA allele associations emerged for roughly 17,000 TCR beta sequences in a later analysis, at 0.05 false discovery rate.

About this clone itself: Its specificity is unknown.

The PCR ran on 60 Vbeta and 13 Jbeta primers. Generated by immunoSEQ multiplex PCR, the TCRdb table keeps only in-frame clones and is missing some. The sample lists roughly 160,000 clones, 65% to 85% seen once, with 2.5% to 3.5% in the top ten. The V and J ends lost 2 bases and 1 base, in that order; junction bases with no gene match: 6. CDR1 and CDR2 (germline): LGHNA, YSLEER. The CDR3 has 16 residues. This clonotype was obtained from a woman aged 45 to 65 in good health and CMV-seropositive. Sequencing was performed on PBMCs. The chain recombines TRBV4-3 with TRBJ2-5; TRBD2 agrees at 8 bases. The CDR3 loop reads CASSQNGGAIQETQYF. In DNA form, the CDR3 reads TGCGCCAGCAGCCAAAACGGGGGGGCCATCCAAGAGACCCAGTACTTC.